This section outlines one T cell receptor (beta chain) sequence together with its context. The source of the sample is a study of blood T cell repertoires in COVID-19. Overall study: Samples of COVID-19 (acute and convalescent) were obtained from the United States, Italy and Spain. From T cells, B-cell-depleted T cells, or PBMCs came the material, which was cDNA or gDNA.

In the source study's methods: Researchers report that nucleated cell counts were estimated from reference gene primer amplification. The protocol was immunoSEQ multiplex PCR, while the TCRdb copy is restricted to in-frame clones and leaves out a portion. V, J and clone size derive from that table, while D and trimming were established from the DNA sequence. The table lists approximately 50,000 clones, 75% to 85% of them singletons. This CDR3 contains 15 residues. V lost 6 bases, J lost 1 base, and 2 bases stayed unmatched. In germline, CDR1 is SGHTA, CDR2 FQGTGA. The sample taken for sequencing was peripheral blood. The source is a human donor in a cohort sampled during active COVID-19. This chain links TRBV7-3 with TRBJ2-2; 10 bases align to TRBD2. Here the CDR3 reads CASSRTSGNTGELFF. In DNA form, the CDR3 reads TGTGCCAGCAGTCGGACTAGCGGGAACACCGGGGAGCTGTTTTTT.